This TCR beta chain was observed in a study of blood T cell repertoires in COVID-19. Study processing details: Reference gene primers were amplified, and this amplification served to estimate nucleated cell counts. Sequencing was performed with immunoSEQ multiplex PCR; in TCRdb, only in-frame clones are kept and a portion is missing. V and J calls and clone size come straight from that table; D and trimming were deduced from the DNA. The repertoire consists of about 210,000 clones, with around 80% occurring once and the leading ten covering roughly 12%. CDR1 is SGHTA, CDR2 FQGNSA, per germline. V lost 1 base and J lost 5; bases outside the gene matches: 9. The CDR3 runs 17 residues.

The TCR sequence derives from a woman aged 40 to 49 with acute or convalescent COVID-19. This sequence joins TRBV7-2 and TRBJ2-1, with 9 bases that match TRBD2. The sequencing input was peripheral blood. For the CDR3, the DNA is TGTGCCAGCAGCTTAGTGGCGGGAGGGCGGACACACAATGAGCAGTTCTTC. Residues: CASSLVAGGRTHNEQFF.